This section outlines one TCR beta chain sequence together with its context. The source of the sample is a study of cytomegalovirus exposure and HLA in healthy donors. Produced via immunoSEQ multiplex PCR; TCRdb's table is partial and in-frame only. The profile shows 200,000 to 250,000 clones, about 93% of them singletons. This CDR3 has 21 residues. Losses at the gene ends were 2 bases for V and 3 bases for J; bases not matched to a gene: 24. Looked up from germline, CDR1 is MDHEN and CDR2 is SYDVKM. Sequenced input: PBMCs. The sequence came from a woman in her late teens or twenties in good health and CMV-seronegative. This sequence joins TRBV28 and TRBJ1-2, with 7 bases matching TRBD1. This CDR3 reads CASSLNWLLGLGWDSHYGYTF. The DNA for the CDR3 is TGTGCCAGCAGTTTAAACTGGTTGCTGGGTTTGGGCTGGGACAGCCACTATGGCTACACCTTC.